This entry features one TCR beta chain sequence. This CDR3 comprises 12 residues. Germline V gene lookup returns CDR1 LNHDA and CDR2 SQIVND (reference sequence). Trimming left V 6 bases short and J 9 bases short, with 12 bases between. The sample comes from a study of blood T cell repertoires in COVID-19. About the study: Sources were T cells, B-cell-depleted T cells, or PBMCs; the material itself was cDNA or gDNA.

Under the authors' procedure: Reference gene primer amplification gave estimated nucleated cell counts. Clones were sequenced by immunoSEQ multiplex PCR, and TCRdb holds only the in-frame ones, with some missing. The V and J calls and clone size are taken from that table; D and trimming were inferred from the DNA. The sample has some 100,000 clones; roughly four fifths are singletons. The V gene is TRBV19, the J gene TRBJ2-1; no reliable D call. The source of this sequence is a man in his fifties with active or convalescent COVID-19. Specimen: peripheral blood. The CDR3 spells CASSTQSTEQFF. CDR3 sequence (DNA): TGTGCCAGTAGCACCCAAAGCACTGAGCAGTTCTTC.